A single TCR beta chain is shown here with its context. Its target is unknown. TCRdb processed the RT-PCR reads anew with MiXCR; each CDR3 protein has one entry. This sample has 500,000 to 600,000 distinct CDR3 sequences; more than 15% occur once, and the top ten carry roughly 3%. The CDR3 has 13 amino acids. The V end was cut by 0 bases, the J end by 3 bases, with 6 bases between. Germline V gives CDR1 ENHRY, CDR2 SYGVKD. These data come from a study of response to subunit inactivated influenza vaccine. Study results and caveats: With each seasonal influenza vaccination, the authors suggested, few new T cells are recruited.

This TCR was recovered from a man aged 50 to 69 who received an inactivated influenza vaccine. The sequencing here drew on CD4+ T cells sorted from PBMCs, taken about 24 months after vaccination. The chain has TRBV10-3 and TRBJ2-7; no definite D call. The CDR3 is CAISESAIYEQYF. The CDR3 DNA reads TGTGCCATCAGTGAGTCGGCTATCTACGAGCAGTACTTC.